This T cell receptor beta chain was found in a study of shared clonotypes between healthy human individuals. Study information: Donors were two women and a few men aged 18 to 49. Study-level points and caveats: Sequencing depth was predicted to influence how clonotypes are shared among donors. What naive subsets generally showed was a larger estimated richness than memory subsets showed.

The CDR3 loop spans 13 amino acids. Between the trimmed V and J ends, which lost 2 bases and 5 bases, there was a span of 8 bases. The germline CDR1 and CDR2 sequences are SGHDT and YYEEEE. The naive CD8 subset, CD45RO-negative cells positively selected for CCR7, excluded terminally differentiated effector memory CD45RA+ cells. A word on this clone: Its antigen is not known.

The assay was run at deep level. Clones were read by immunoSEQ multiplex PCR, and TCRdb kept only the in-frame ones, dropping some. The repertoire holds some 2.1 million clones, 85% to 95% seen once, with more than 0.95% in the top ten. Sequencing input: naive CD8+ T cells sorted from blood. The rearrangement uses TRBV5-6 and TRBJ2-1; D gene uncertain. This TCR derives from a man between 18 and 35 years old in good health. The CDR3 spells CASSFGADNEQFF. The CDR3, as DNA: TGTGCCAGCAGCTTCGGAGCTGACAATGAGCAGTTCTTC.